This T cell receptor (beta chain) was recovered during a study of neurological immune-mediated disorders. Study summary: Relapsing-remitting forms accounted for most of the roughly 35 multiple sclerosis patients and secondary progressive forms for 3.

Findings and caveats of the study: According to phylogenetic grouping, one related-CDR3 cluster, a possible signature, contained the repertoires of 18 of 34 multiple sclerosis patients. None of the CDR3 amino acid sequences in expanded clones turned up in more than one subject, which points to private repertoires in all groups.

A few counts support this clonotype. The antigen remains undetermined. With 2 bases removed from V and 2 bases from J, the gap between germline ends came to 8 bases. CDR3 length: 14 amino acids. Germline CDR1 SGHTA, CDR2 FQGTGA. Where libraries were unsorted, they were derived from 2 million PBMCs stored at -80 degrees C. TCRdb recomputed calls from the 5' RACE reads with MiXCR, one row per CDR3 protein. The sample contains some 66,000 distinct CDR3 sequences, roughly 4.5% of which appear only once. V is TRBV7-3 and J is TRBJ2-3; maybe TRBD2 (6 bases). The sequencing input was PBMCs. This sequence originates from a man aged 25-40 years with multiple sclerosis. The CDR3 DNA follows: TGTGCCAGCAGCTTATTAGCGGACACAGATACGCAGTATTTT. Translating gives CASSLLADTDTQYF.